The T cell receptor beta chain described here comes from a study of blood T cell repertoires in COVID-19. Trimming cost V 0 bases and J 2 bases; bases outside gene matches: 1. Germline CDR1 MRHNA, CDR2 SNTAGT. This CDR3 contains 16 residues. TCRdb's table, derived via immunoSEQ multiplex PCR, lists solely in-frame clones and lacks some. Here the sample spans 200,000 to 250,000 clones, roughly 80% being singletons. The gene calls are TRBV6-4 and TRBJ2-3; 11 bases agree with TRBD2. Material for sequencing was peripheral blood. The sequence derives from a woman aged 70-85 years with COVID-19, enrolled during active disease. The CDR3 here is CASSDSTSGVTDTQYF. DNA for the CDR3: TGTGCCAGCAGTGACTCGACTAGCGGGGTCACAGATACGCAGTATTTT.